Listed below are T cell receptor beta chains from one sample, sequenced in a study of blood T cells in healthy people across ages. TCRdb processed the 5' RACE reads anew with MiXCR; each CDR3 protein has one entry. This sample yields some 1.7 million distinct CDR3 sequences, of which roughly 27% are seen a single time; more than 6% belongs to the top ten. Sequencing was done on a sample of blood. Every receptor here comes from a woman in her 30s in good health. Each CDR3 is given with its conserved first and last residue. A D gene is named only where the DNA matches it firmly. The size field is filled for only some rows; it gives once, few, many or a size class.

d_gene,v_gene,j_gene,abundance,CDR3nt,CDR3aa
TRBD1,TRBV9,TRBJ2-7,NA,TGTGCCAGCAGCGTAGAGGGACAGGGGGCGCAAGAGCAGTACTTC,CASSVEGQGAQEQYF
NA,TRBV7-9,TRBJ2-1,few,TGTGCCAGCAGCTTGCCCCGACGTGATGAGCAGTTCTTC,CASSLPRRDEQFF
TRBD2,TRBV9,TRBJ2-1,few,TGTGCCAGCAGCGTAGTAGGCCGAGGAGCGGGGGGCATTAATGAGCAGTTCTTC,CASSVVGRGAGGINEQFF
NA,TRBV20-1,TRBJ2-4,NA,TGCAGTGCTTCGACTTCGGGAGCCGCGTACTTC,CSASTSGAAYF
TRBD1,TRBV19,TRBJ2-1,NA,TGTGCCAGTAGTGATACCGGGACAGGGATCAATGAGCAGTTCTTC,CASSDTGTGINEQFF
NA,TRBV7-2,TRBJ2-1,NA,TGTGCCAGCAGCTTATTATGGGCAGGGGAGAATGAGCAGTTCTTC,CASSLLWAGENEQFF
TRBD1,TRBV7-9,TRBJ1-2,few,TGTGCCAGCAGCCCATGGGGACAGGGGGCGGATGGCTACACCTTC,CASSPWGQGADGYTF
NA,TRBV12-3/TRBV12-4,TRBJ2-7,many,TGTGCCAGCAGTTTTTACAGGGCCGAGCAGTACTTC,CASSFYRAEQYF
NA,TRBV28,TRBJ2-7,many,TGTGCCAGCACCAGGGGTTTCGGCGAGCAGTACTTC,CASTRGFGEQYF
TRBD1,TRBV20-1,TRBJ2-4,few,TGCAGTGCCACGGACAGGGAAGACATTCAGTACTTC,CSATDREDIQYF
NA,TRBV5-5,TRBJ1-3,NA,TGTGCCAGCAGCTTGGGACCGAGCTCTGGAAACACCATATATTTT,CASSLGPSSGNTIYF
NA,TRBV14,TRBJ2-3,NA,TGTGCCAGCAGCCGGAAGGAGGAATCCTTTAGCACAGATACGCAGTATTTT,CASSRKEESFSTDTQYF
NA,TRBV12-3/TRBV12-4,TRBJ2-7,NA,TGTGCCAGCAGTTTCAAAGGCTCTTCCGTGCCCTACAATGAGCAGTACTTC,CASSFKGSSVPYNEQYF
NA,TRBV12-3/TRBV12-4,TRBJ1-1,NA,TGTGCCAGCACCGACTTAGCTGAAGCTTTCTTT,CASTDLAEAFF
TRBD1,TRBV20-1,TRBJ2-3,NA,TGCAGTGCTAACCCCGACAGGGAAGGCACAGATACGCAGTATTTT,CSANPDREGTDTQYF
TRBD1,TRBV7-9,TRBJ2-1,NA,TGTGCCAGCAGCTTGGGGTGGACAGGGAACGAGCAGTTCTTC,CASSLGWTGNEQFF
NA,TRBV3-1,TRBJ2-7,many,TGTGCCAGCAGCCCTTACAGGGAGCGCTACGAGCAGTACTTC,CASSPYRERYEQYF
TRBD1,TRBV6-6,TRBJ2-2,NA,TGTGTCAGCAGTGGGACAGGGGACACCGGGGAGCTGTTTTTT,CVSSGTGDTGELFF
NA,TRBV5-1,TRBJ1-4,NA,TGCGCCAGCAGCTTGGATTCGAGGAATGAAAAACTGTTTTTT,CASSLDSRNEKLFF
TRBD1,TRBV27,TRBJ2-7,few,TGTGCCAGCAGTCCCTTCGGGACAGGGAAATACGAGCAGTACTTC,CASSPFGTGKYEQYF
NA,TRBV2,TRBJ2-7,NA,TGTGCCAGCAGTGCAGACAGCTCGGGGCAGTACTTC,CASSADSSGQYF
NA,TRBV7-9,TRBJ2-4,few,TGTGCCAGCAGCTGGGTAGCCAAAAACATTCAGTACTTC,CASSWVAKNIQYF
TRBD1,TRBV28,TRBJ2-1,NA,TGTGCCAGCAGGCCCAATTGGACAGGGTATAATGAGCAGTTCTTC,CASRPNWTGYNEQFF
TRBD1,TRBV7-6,TRBJ1-5,NA,TGTGCCAGCAGCTTCCCCCTGGGGATAACAGGGGGCGAGAGCAATCAGCCCCAGCATTTT,CASSFPLGITGGESNQPQHF
TRBD1,TRBV5-1,TRBJ1-2,NA,TGCGCCAGCAGCTCCCCGCGGGGACAGACACCAAACTATGGCTACACCTTC,CASSSPRGQTPNYGYTF
NA,TRBV5-1,TRBJ1-1,NA,TGCGCCAGCAGCTTGGGAATTATGAACACTGAAGCTTTCTTT,CASSLGIMNTEAFF
NA,TRBV20-1,TRBJ2-5,many,TGCAGTGCTAGGGGGGGCGTCAAAGAGACCCAGTACTTC,CSARGGVKETQYF